A single TCR beta chain is shown here with its context. Its cognate antigen is unknown. This entry belongs to a study of shared clonotypes between healthy human individuals. The protocol was immunoSEQ multiplex PCR, while the TCRdb copy is restricted to in-frame clones and leaves out a portion. The sample has 2 million to 2.5 million clones; roughly 95% are singletons. Findings and caveats of the study: Around 5% was the fraction of naive CD4 clonotypes found shared across four donors.

CDR1 SGHTA and CDR2 FQGNSA come from the germline V gene. There are 14 residues in the CDR3. V was shortened by 5 bases and J by 10 bases, with 18 bases between the two germline ends. V is TRBV7-2 and J is TRBJ2-1; weak D call: TRBD1 (6 bases). The source material was naive CD4+ T cells sorted from blood. As for subset: CD45RA+ positively selected. This receptor was obtained from a man younger than 35 in good health. CDR3 nucleotide sequence: TGTGCCAGCAGCCCTCAGACCGGGACACACGAGCAGTTCTTC. Protein sequence: CASSPQTGTHEQFF.